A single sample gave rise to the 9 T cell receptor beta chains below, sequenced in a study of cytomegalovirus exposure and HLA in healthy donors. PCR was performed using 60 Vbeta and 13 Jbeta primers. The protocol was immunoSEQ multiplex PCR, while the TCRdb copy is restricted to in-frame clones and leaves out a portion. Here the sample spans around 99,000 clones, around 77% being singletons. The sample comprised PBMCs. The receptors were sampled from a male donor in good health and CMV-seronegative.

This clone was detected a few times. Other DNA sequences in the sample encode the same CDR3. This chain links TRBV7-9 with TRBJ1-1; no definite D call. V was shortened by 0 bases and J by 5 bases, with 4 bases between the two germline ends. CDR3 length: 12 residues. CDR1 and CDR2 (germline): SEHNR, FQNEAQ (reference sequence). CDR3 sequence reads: CASSLAYTEAFF. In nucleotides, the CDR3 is TGTGCCAGCAGCTTAGCGTATACTGAAGCTTTCTTT.

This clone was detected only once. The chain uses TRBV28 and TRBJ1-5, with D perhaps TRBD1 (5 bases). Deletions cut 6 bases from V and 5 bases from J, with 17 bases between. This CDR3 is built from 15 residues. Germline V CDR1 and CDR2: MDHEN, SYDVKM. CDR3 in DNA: TGTGCCAGCAGCCGAGGGGAGGCAGGGTATCAGCCCCAGCATTTT. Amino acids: CASSRGEAGYQPQHF.

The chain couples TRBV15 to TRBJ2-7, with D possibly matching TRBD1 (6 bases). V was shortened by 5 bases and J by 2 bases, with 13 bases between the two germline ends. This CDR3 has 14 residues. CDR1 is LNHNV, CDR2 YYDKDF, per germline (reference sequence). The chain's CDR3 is CATSYRDTAYEQYF. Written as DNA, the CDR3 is TGTGCCACCAGCTACCGGGACACAGCCTACGAGCAGTACTTC.

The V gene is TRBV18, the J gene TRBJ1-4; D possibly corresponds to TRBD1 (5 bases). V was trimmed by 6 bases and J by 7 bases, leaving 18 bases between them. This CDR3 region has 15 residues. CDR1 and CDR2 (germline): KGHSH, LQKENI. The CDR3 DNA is TGTGCCAGCTCCGCCGGGGGACCGGCAGGTGAAAAACTGTTTTTT. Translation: CASSAGGPAGEKLFF.

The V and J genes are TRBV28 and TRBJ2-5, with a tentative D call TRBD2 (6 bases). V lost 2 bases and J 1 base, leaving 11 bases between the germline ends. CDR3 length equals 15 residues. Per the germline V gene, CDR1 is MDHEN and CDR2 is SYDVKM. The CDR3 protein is CASSLLSGSQETQYF. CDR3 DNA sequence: TGTGCCAGCAGTTTACTTAGCGGCAGCCAAGAGACCCAGTACTTC.

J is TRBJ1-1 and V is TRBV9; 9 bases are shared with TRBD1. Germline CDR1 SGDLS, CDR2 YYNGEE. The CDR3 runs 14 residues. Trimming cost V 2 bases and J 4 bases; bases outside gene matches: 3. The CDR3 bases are TGTGCCAGCAGCGTGGGGACAGGGAGCACTGAAGCTTTCTTT. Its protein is CASSVGTGSTEAFF. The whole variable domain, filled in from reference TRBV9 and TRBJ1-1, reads DSGVTQTPKHLITATGQRVTLRCSPRSGDLSVYWYQQSLDQGLQFLIQYYNGEERAKGNILERFSAQQFPDLHSELNLSSLELGDSALYFCASSVGTGSTEAFFGQGTRLTVV.

The CDR3 DNA sequence: TGTGCCTGGACTGAGGGACTGGGCACTGAAGCTTTCTTT. This translates into CAWTEGLGTEAFF. V and J are TRBV30 and TRBJ1-1, with D possibly TRBD1 on 5 matching bases. The CDR3 runs 13 residues. Germline V gene sequence: CDR1 GTSNPN, CDR2 SVGIG (reference sequence). Deletions cut 4 bases from V and 4 bases from J, with 13 bases between. Looking up the rest from reference TRBV30 and TRBJ1-1 gives the full variable domain: SQTIHQWPATLVQPVGSPLSLECTVEGTSNPNLYWYRQAAGRGLQLLFYSVGIGQISSEVPQNLSASRPQDRQFILSSKKLLLSDSGFYLCAWTEGLGTEAFFGQGTRLTVV.

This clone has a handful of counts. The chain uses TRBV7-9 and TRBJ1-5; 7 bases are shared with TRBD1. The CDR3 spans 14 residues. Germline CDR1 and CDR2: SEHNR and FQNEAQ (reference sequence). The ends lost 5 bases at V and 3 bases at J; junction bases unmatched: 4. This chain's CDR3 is CASSLQGTNQPQHF. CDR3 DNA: TGTGCCAGCAGCCTACAGGGGACCAATCAGCCCCAGCATTTT.

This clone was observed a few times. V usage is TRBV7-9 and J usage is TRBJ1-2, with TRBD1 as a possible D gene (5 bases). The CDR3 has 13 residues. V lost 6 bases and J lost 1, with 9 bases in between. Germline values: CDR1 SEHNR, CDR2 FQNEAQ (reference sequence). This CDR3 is CASSRDSNYGYTF. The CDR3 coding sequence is TGTGCCAGCAGTCGCGACAGTAACTATGGCTACACCTTC.